The rows below give T cell receptor beta chains drawn from one sample of a study of CD8+CD57+ T cells in acquired aplastic anemia. TCRdb re-analysed the reads in MiXCR, keeping a single row per CDR3 protein. The table has 86,000 or so distinct CDR3 sequences, 40% to 55% seen once. Sequenced: sorted CD4+, CD8+, or CD8+CD57+ T cells (not recorded which) from PBMCs. The source is a human donor in good health, serving as a control. Each CDR3 is given with its conserved first and last residue. Fields, in order: D gene, clone size, J gene, V gene, CDR3 protein, CDR3 DNA. D genes are given only for firm matches. The size entry is marked missing in some rows and otherwise reads once, few, many or a size class.

>NA|many|TRBJ1-1|TRBV9
CASSVVGASEAFF
TGTGCCAGCAGCGTAGTGGGCGCCTCGGAAGCTTTCTTT
>TRBD2|NA|TRBJ2-1|TRBV29-1
CSSVEGLAGDNEQFF
TGCAGCAGCGTGGAAGGACTAGCGGGGGACAATGAGCAGTTCTTC
>NA|NA|TRBJ2-2|TRBV12-3/TRBV12-4
CASRPTGENTGELFF
TGTGCCAGCAGGCCGACAGGAGAGAACACCGGGGAGCTGTTTTTT
>NA|NA|TRBJ1-2|TRBV19
CASSVGGTEAF
TGTGCCAGTAGTGTGGGGGGGACCGAAGCTTTC
>NA|few|TRBJ2-7|TRBV30
CAWSDSYTYEQYF
TGTGCCTGGAGTGACAGTTACACCTACGAGCAGTACTTC
>NA|many|TRBJ1-3|TRBV10-3
CAISVDRSGNTIYF
TGTGCCATCAGTGTGGACAGATCCGGAAACACCATATATTTT
>NA|many|TRBJ2-6|TRBV24-1
CATRATGANVLTF
TGTGCCACCAGGGCCACTGGGGCCAACGTCCTGACTTTC
>NA|many|TRBJ1-1|TRBV19
CASSITKRGNTEAFF
TGTGCCAGTAGTATTACAAAGCGGGGGAACACTGAAGCTTTCTTT
>NA|NA|TRBJ1-1|TRBV19
CASSIAEQNTEAFF
TGTGCCAGTAGTATAGCAGAACAGAACACTGAAGCTTTCTTT
>NA|NA|TRBJ2-7|TRBV20-1
CSASSPGMGYEQYF
TGCAGTGCCAGTAGCCCAGGGATGGGCTACGAGCAGTACTTC
>NA|few|TRBJ1-4|TRBV29-1
CSVGDANEKLFF
TGCAGCGTTGGGGATGCTAATGAAAAACTGTTTTTT